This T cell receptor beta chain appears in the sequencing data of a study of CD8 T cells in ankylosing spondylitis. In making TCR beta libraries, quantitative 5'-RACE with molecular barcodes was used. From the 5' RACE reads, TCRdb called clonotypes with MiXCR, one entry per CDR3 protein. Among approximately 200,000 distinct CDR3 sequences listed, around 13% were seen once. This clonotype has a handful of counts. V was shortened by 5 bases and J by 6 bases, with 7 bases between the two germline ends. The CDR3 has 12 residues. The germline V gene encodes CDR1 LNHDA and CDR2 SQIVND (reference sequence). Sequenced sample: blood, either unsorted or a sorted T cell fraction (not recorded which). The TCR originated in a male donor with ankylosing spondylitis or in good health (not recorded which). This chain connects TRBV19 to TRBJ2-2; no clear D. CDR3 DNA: TGTGCCAGTAGTCAGGTATCCGGGGAGCTGTTTTTT. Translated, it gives CASSQVSGELFF.